This T cell receptor (beta chain) originates from a study of blood T cell repertoires in COVID-19. About the research overall: Whether acute or convalescent, the COVID-19 samples came from the United States, Italy and Spain. T cells, B-cell-depleted T cells, or PBMCs supplied cDNA or gDNA.

The authors' processing: Reference gene primers were amplified, and this amplification served to estimate nucleated cell counts. Measured with immunoSEQ multiplex PCR; TCRdb has only the in-frame clones, and not every one. For V, J and clone size, that table is used; D and trimming come from the DNA. The sample holds more than 70,000 clones, 75% to 85% seen once. Germline V gene data show CDR1 as SEHNR and CDR2 as FQNEAQ (reference sequence). Between the trimmed V and J ends, which lost 8 bases and 7 bases, there was a span of 27 bases. This CDR3 contains 17 residues. This sequence originates from a human donor in a cohort sampled during active COVID-19. The chain couples TRBV7-9 to TRBJ1-5, with D maybe TRBD1 (6 bases). The source material was peripheral blood. CDR3: CASGTVFFDRQGQPQHF. CDR3 coding DNA: TGTGCCAGCGGAACCGTTTTTTTCGACAGGCAAGGACAGCCCCAGCATTTT.